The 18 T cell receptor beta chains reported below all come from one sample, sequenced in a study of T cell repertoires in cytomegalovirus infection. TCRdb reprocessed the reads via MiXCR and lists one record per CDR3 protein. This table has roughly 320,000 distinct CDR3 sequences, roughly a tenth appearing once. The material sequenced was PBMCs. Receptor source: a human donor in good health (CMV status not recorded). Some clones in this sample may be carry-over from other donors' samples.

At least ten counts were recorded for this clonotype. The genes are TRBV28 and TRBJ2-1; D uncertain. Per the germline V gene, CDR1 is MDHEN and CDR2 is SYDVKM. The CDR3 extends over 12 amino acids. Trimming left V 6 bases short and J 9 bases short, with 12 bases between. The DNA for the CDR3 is TGTGCCAGCAGCCCCCCAGTTCGTGAGCAGTTCTTC. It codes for CASSPPVREQFF.

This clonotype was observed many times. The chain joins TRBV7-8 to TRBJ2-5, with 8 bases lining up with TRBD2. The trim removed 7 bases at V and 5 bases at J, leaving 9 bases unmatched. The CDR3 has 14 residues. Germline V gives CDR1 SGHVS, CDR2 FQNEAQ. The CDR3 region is CASTVPGGSETQYF. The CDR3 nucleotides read TGTGCCAGCACCGTTCCGGGGGGGAGTGAGACCCAGTACTTC.

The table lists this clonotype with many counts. The CDR3 nucleotides are TGTGCCAGCAGCCAACTCCCGGGACAGGGGACCGGGGAGCTGTTTTTT. Protein: CASSQLPGQGTGELFF. V gene TRBV14 combines with J gene TRBJ2-2; 10 nucleotides line up with TRBD1. CDR3 size: 16 residues. Germline V lookup: CDR1 SGHDN, CDR2 FVKESK. The ends lost 2 bases at V and 5 bases at J; junction bases unmatched: 5.

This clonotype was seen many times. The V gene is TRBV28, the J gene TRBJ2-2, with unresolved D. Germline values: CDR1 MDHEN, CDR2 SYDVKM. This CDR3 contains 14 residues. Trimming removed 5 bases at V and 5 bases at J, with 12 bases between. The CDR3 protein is CASSPHGATGELFF. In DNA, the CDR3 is TGTGCCAGCAGTCCTCATGGCGCGACCGGGGAGCTGTTTTTT.

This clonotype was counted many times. The CDR3 nucleotides read TGTGCCAGTAGTGCCTCCCCAACAGGGCCCAACGAGCAGTACGTC. Translated: CASSASPTGPNEQYV. The chain uses TRBV19 and TRBJ2-7, with D maybe TRBD1 (6 bases). Germline loops: CDR1 LNHDA, CDR2 SQIVND (reference sequence). With 5 bases removed from V and 5 bases from J, the gap between germline ends came to 19 bases. The CDR3 extends over 15 amino acids.

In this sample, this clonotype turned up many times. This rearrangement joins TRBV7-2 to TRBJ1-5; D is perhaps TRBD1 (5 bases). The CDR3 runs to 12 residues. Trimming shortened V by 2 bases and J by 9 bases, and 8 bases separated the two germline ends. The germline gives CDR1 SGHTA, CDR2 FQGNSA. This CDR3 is CASSLTGGPQHF. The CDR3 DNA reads TGTGCCAGCAGCTTAACGGGGGGGCCCCAGCATTTT.

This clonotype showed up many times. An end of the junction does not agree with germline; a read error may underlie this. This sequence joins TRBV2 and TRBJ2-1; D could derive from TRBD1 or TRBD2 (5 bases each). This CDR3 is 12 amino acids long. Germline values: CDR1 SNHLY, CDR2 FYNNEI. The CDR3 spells CASMRVGDPLDF. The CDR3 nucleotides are TGTGCCAGCATGAGGGTGGGGGACCCATTAGACTTC. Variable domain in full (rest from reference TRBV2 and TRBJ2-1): EPEVTQTPSHQVTQMGQEVILRCVPISNHLYFYWYRQILGQKVEFLVSFYNNEISEKSEIFDDQFSVERPDGSNFTLKIRSTKLEDSAMYFCASMRVGDPLDFGPGTRLTVL.

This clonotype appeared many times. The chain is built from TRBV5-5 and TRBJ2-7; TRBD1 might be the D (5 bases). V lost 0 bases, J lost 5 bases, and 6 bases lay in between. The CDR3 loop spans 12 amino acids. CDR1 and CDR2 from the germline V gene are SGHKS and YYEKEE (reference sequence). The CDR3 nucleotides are TGTGCCAGCAGCTTGGCAGGGAACGAGCAGTACGTC. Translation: CASSLAGNEQYV.

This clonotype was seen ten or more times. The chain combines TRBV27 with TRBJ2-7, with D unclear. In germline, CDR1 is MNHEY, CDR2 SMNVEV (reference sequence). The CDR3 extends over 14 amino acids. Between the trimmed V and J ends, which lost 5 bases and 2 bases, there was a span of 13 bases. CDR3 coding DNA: TGTGCCAGCAGTCTTCGGTTAGGCGCCTACGAGCAGTACTTC. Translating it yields CASSLRLGAYEQYF.

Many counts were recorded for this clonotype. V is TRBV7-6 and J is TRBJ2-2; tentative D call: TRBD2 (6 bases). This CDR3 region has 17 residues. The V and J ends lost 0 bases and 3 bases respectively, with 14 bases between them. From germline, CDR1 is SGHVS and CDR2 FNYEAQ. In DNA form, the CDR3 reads TGTGCCAGCAGCTTAGCGGATGGAGGGCAATACACCGGGGAGCTGTTTTTT. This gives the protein CASSLADGGQYTGELFF.

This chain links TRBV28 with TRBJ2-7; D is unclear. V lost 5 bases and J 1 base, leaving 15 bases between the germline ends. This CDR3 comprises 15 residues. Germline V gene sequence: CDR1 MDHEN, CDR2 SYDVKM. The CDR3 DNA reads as TGTGCCAGCAGTCCCCCGGGCAGCCTATCCTACGAGCAGTACGTC. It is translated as CASSPPGSLSYEQYV.

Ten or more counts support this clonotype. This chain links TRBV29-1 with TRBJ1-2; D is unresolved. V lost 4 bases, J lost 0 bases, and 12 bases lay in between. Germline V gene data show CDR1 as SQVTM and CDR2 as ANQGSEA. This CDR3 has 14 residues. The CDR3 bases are TGCAGCGTTGTGTTGGCAAAGACTAACTATGGCTACACCTTC. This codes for CSVVLAKTNYGYTF.

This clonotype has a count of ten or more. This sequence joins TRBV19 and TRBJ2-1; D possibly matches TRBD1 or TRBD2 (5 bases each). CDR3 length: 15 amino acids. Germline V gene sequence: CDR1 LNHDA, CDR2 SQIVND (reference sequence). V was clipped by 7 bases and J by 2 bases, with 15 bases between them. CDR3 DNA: TGTGCCAGTACACCTCCGGGACGTGCCTACAATGAGCAGTTCTTC. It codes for CASTPPGRAYNEQFF.

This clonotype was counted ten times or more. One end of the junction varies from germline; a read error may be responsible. CDR3 amino acids: CASSFTGGDNVLTF. For the CDR3, the DNA is TGTGCCAGCAGCTTTACAGGGGGGGACAACGTCCTGACTTTC. The gene calls are TRBV7-3 and TRBJ2-6; D is possibly TRBD1 (8 bases). Germline loops: CDR1 SGHTA, CDR2 FQGTGA. CDR3 size: 14 residues. The full variable domain, in which reference TRBV7-3 and TRBJ2-6 provide the parts outside the CDR3, is GAGVSQTPSNKVTEKGKYVELRCDPISGHTALYWYRQSLGQGPEFLIYFQGTGAADDSGLPNDRFFAVRPEGSVSTLKIQRTERGDSAVYLCASSFTGGDNVLTFGAGSRLTVL.

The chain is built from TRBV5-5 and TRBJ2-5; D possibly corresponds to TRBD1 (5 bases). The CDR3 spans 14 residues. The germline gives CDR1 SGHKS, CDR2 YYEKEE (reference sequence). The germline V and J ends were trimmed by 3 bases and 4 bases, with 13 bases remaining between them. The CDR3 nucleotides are TGTGCCAGCAGCTCCGGACACGATCGAGAGACCCAGTACTTC. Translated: CASSSGHDRETQYF.

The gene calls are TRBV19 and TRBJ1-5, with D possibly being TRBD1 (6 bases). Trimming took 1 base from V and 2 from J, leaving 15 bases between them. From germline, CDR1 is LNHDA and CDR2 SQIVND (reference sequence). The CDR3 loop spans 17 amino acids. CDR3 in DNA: TGTGCCAGTAGTATAGTAGTGGGGGGCGGAGGCAATCAGCCCCAGCATTTT. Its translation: CASSIVVGGGGNQPQHF. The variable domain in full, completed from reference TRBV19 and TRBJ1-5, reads DGGITQSPKYLFRKEGQNVTLSCEQNLNHDAMYWYRQDPGQGLRLIYYSQIVNDFQKGDIAEGYSVSREKKESFPLTVTSAQKNPTAFYLCASSIVVGGGGNQPQHFGDGTRLSIL.

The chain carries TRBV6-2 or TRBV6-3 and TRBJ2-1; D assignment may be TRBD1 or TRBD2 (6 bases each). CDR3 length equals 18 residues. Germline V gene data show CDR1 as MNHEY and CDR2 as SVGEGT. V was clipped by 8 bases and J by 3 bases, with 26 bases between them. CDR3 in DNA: TGTGCCAGCTCCACCACCGGGAGACCAGGGGCGTACTACAATGAGCAGTTCTTC. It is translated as CASSTTGRPGAYYNEQFF.

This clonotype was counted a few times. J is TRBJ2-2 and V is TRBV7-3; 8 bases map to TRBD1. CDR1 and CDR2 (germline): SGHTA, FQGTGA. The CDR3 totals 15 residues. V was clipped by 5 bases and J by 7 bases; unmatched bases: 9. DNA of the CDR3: TGTGCCAGCAGCGACCGAGGGACAGGCGGCGGGGAGCTGTTTTTT. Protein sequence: CASSDRGTGGGELFF.